This T cell receptor (beta chain) was retrieved from a study of blood T cell repertoires in COVID-19. As for the study in general: Italy, Spain and the United States were the sources of the convalescent and acute COVID-19 samples. PBMCs, B-cell-depleted T cells, or T cells were the source of the cDNA or gDNA that made up the material.

This clone was detected only once. In the original analysis: Estimates of nucleated cell counts were drawn from the amplification of reference gene primers. Some clones are missing from TCRdb's copy, which holds only in-frame ones; the method was immunoSEQ multiplex PCR. V, J and clone size reflect that table, while D and trimming were determined from the DNA. The table has hundreds of thousands of clones, 90% seen once. Material for sequencing was peripheral blood. The receptor's source is a woman aged 18-35 years with acute or convalescent COVID-19.

The CDR3 protein is CASSPGQLGGEQYF. CDR3 sequence (DNA): TGTGCCAGCAGCCCTGGACAGCTCGGTGGGGAGCAGTACTTC. The chain carries TRBV3-1 (or the pseudogene TRBV3-2) and TRBJ2-7, with D possibly TRBD1 on 6 matching bases. Germline values: CDR1 LGHDT, CDR2 YNNKEL (reference sequence). The V gene lost 4 bases and the J gene lost 7 bases, with 17 bases spanning the gap. This CDR3 is 14 amino acids long.